Listed here are 32 T cell receptor beta chains from one sample, sequenced in a study of T cell responses to AZD1222 COVID-19 vaccine. Clones were read by immunoSEQ multiplex PCR, and TCRdb kept only the in-frame ones, dropping some. This table has some 150,000 clones, less than 90% appearing once. The source was peripheral blood, collected after recovery from COVID-19. The receptors derive from an adult who had recovered from COVID-19.

The genes are TRBV7-2 and TRBJ2-2; D remains ambiguous. The CDR3 consists of 14 residues. The V end lost 3 bases, the J end lost 3 bases, and 8 bases lay between the germline ends. Looked up from germline, CDR1 is SGHTA and CDR2 is FQGNSA. The CDR3 DNA follows: TGTGCCAGCAGCTTTCAGGATTACACCGGGGAGCTGTTTTTT. Translating gives CASSFQDYTGELFF.

The chain links TRBV29-1 to TRBJ2-5; a possible D gene is TRBD1 (7 bases). Germline assignment: CDR1 SQVTM and CDR2 ANQGSEA. The CDR3 runs to 13 residues. Trimming took 6 bases from V and 4 from J, leaving 15 bases between them. CDR3: CSVESGGRETQYF. DNA of the CDR3: TGCAGCGTGGAGTCAGGGGGGCGAGAGACCCAGTACTTC.

The chain joins TRBV4-2 to TRBJ1-5; D is ambiguous. Germline lookup yields CDR1 LGHNA and CDR2 YNFKEQ. This CDR3 is 13 amino acids long. V gave up 1 base and J gave up 2 bases, with 3 bases separating them. The CDR3 DNA sequence: TGTGCCAGCAGCCAAGGTGGCAATCAGCCCCAGCATTTT. It yields the protein CASSQGGNQPQHF.

As for this clone: Other DNA sequences in this sample translate to the same CDR3. The J gene is TRBJ1-2, the V gene TRBV15, with TRBD1 as a possible D gene (5 bases). The ends were cut back, 9 bases at V and 3 bases at J, with 14 bases in the middle. This CDR3 is 13 amino acids long. CDR1 and CDR2 (germline): LNHNV, YYDKDF (reference sequence). The CDR3 coding sequence is TGTGCCACGTCCTCGGGGGGGGACTATGGCTACACCTTC. Residues: CATSSGGDYGYTF.

The rearrangement uses TRBV9 and TRBJ2-7; 9 bases match TRBD2. Germline V gene data show CDR1 as SGDLS and CDR2 as YYNGEE. CDR3 length: 15 residues. With 0 bases clipped from V and 4 bases from J, the junction kept 5 bases outside the gene matches. The CDR3 here is CASSVAGGLAYEQYF. The CDR3 nucleotides are TGTGCCAGCAGCGTAGCTGGGGGACTAGCTTACGAGCAGTACTTC.

V and J are TRBV24-1 and TRBJ2-3; 7 bases map to TRBD2. The junction had 8 bases not matched to a gene; V was cut back by 3 bases and J by 6 bases. This CDR3 contains 15 residues. Germline loops: CDR1 KGHDR, CDR2 SFDVKD. The CDR3 spells CATSDDYPGRDTQYF. CDR3 nucleotide sequence: TGTGCCACCAGTGATGACTATCCCGGGAGGGATACGCAGTATTTT.

This chain joins TRBV19 and TRBJ1-1; no reliable D call. The germline V and J ends were trimmed by 0 bases and 0 bases, with 17 bases remaining between them. CDR1 and CDR2 from the germline V gene are LNHDA and SQIVND (reference sequence). This CDR3 spans 18 amino acids. Here the CDR3 DNA reads TGTGCCAGTAGTATAGATCCCATCCGCCTACTAATGAACACTGAAGCTTTCTTT. Residues: CASSIDPIRLLMNTEAFF.

V usage is TRBV7-9 and J usage is TRBJ2-3; 9 bases are shared with TRBD1. V gave up 7 bases and J gave up 5 bases; unmatched junction bases: 10. CDR3 length equals 15 residues. Germline assignment: CDR1 SEHNR and CDR2 FQNEAQ (reference sequence). Written as DNA, the CDR3 is TGTGCCAGCACCACCACAGGGGGCGCAGGAGATACGCAGTATTTT. Its translation is CASTTTGGAGDTQYF.

This clone was found a few times. The chain uses TRBV7-9 and TRBJ2-1, with 12 bases that match TRBD2. V dropped 3 bases and J dropped 1; count of bases not matched to a gene: 4. CDR3 size: 17 residues. Per the germline V gene, CDR1 is SEHNR and CDR2 is FQNEAQ (reference sequence). CDR3 in amino acids: CASSLPTSGRSYNEQFF. The CDR3 DNA is TGTGCCAGCAGCTTGCCGACTAGCGGGAGATCCTACAATGAGCAGTTCTTC.

V is TRBV2 and J is TRBJ2-1; no clear D gene. CDR3 length: 15 residues. The V end was cut by 7 bases, the J end by 0 bases, with 13 bases between. Germline V gene data show CDR1 as SNHLY and CDR2 as FYNNEI. The CDR3 DNA sequence: TGTGCCAGCACCACTGGGTCTAGCTCCTACAATGAGCAGTTCTTC. Translating gives CASTTGSSSYNEQFF.

The gene calls are TRBV19 and TRBJ1-5; 7 positions match TRBD1. The ends lost 5 bases at V and 0 bases at J; junction bases unmatched: 4. Germline-derived CDR1 and CDR2 are LNHDA and SQIVND (reference sequence). CDR3 length: 15 residues. CDR3 amino acids: CASSQQGLSNQPQHF. DNA for the CDR3: TGTGCCAGTAGTCAACAGGGGCTTAGCAATCAGCCCCAGCATTTT.

This clone was detected once. The chain couples TRBV18 to TRBJ1-6; D ambiguous. Trimming cost V 2 bases and J 5 bases, with 13 bases left between them. The CDR3 extends over 16 amino acids. Germline-derived CDR1 and CDR2 are KGHSH and LQKENI. CDR3 loop: CASSPFNGQDNSPLHF. Here the CDR3 DNA reads TGTGCCAGCTCACCATTTAACGGGCAAGATAATTCACCCCTCCACTTT.

The V gene is TRBV21-1, the J gene TRBJ2-1; TRBD2 was called by the table and not checked on the DNA. TRBV21-1 is a pseudogene. The CDR3 sequence is 16 residues long. The DNA for the CDR3 is TGTGCCAGCAGCAGACCGGGACTAGCGGGGGCCGGTGAGCAGTTCTTC. Protein sequence: CASSRPGLAGAGEQFF.

In its sample, this clone was seen once. The chain couples TRBV5-1 to TRBJ1-2; D might be TRBD1 (6 bases). The CDR3 runs 15 residues. Trimming pared 0 bases from V and 7 bases from J, leaving 16 bases between. Per germline, CDR1 SGHRS and CDR2 YFSETQ. The CDR3 spells CASSLGGRLKAGYTF. CDR3 nucleotides: TGCGCCAGCAGCTTGGGGGGGCGCCTAAAGGCTGGCTACACCTTC.

The gene calls are TRBV2 and TRBJ2-5; D unclear. V was shortened by 7 bases and J by 5 bases, with 11 bases between the two germline ends. Germline lookup yields CDR1 SNHLY and CDR2 FYNNEI. The CDR3 loop spans 12 amino acids. The CDR3 protein is CASNPQWETQYF. In nucleotides, the CDR3 is TGTGCCAGCAACCCGCAGTGGGAGACCCAGTACTTC. Using reference TRBV2 and TRBJ2-5 for the parts outside the CDR3, the full variable domain is EPEVTQTPSHQVTQMGQEVILRCVPISNHLYFYWYRQILGQKVEFLVSFYNNEISEKSEIFDDQFSVERPDGSNFTLKIRSTKLEDSAMYFCASNPQWETQYFGPGTRLLVL.

This clone occurred once. The rearrangement joins TRBV27 to TRBJ2-3, with 14 positions matching TRBD2. CDR1 is MNHEY and CDR2 is SMNVEV in the germline V gene (reference sequence). This CDR3 region has 17 residues. Trimming cost V 3 bases and J 4 bases; bases outside gene matches: 6. The DNA for the CDR3 is TGTGCCAGCAGTTTTTCCGGACTAGCGGGAGGCCCAGATACGCAGTATTTT. It is translated as CASSFSGLAGGPDTQYF.

This rearrangement joins TRBV9 to TRBJ2-2; TRBD2 aligns across 9 bases. Germline values: CDR1 SGDLS, CDR2 YYNGEE. There are 16 residues in the CDR3. J gave up 2 bases and V 0 bases, and 2 bases lay outside the gene matches. The CDR3: CASSVELAGNTGELFF. As DNA, the CDR3 is TGTGCCAGCAGCGTAGAACTAGCGGGCAACACCGGGGAGCTGTTTTTT.

The rearrangement uses TRBV19 and TRBJ1-1; 9 bases fit TRBD1. The V segment lost 5 bases and the J segment 7 bases; nucleotides outside the gene matches: 8. The CDR3 totals 14 residues. Germline V gene data show CDR1 as LNHDA and CDR2 as SQIVND (reference sequence). Here the CDR3 reads CASSPHRGLDEAFF. CDR3 nucleotide sequence: TGTGCCAGTAGTCCTCACAGGGGGCTGGATGAAGCTTTCTTT.

This chain joins TRBV27 and TRBJ2-7; 9 bases agree with TRBD2. The CDR3 runs to 16 residues. Per germline, CDR1 MNHEY and CDR2 SMNVEV (reference sequence). V shed 4 bases and J 1 base; nucleotides not matched to a gene: 8. CDR3 region: CASSSPGLAGSYEQYF. In DNA, the CDR3 is TGTGCCAGCAGTTCTCCGGGACTAGCAGGTTCCTACGAGCAGTACTTC.

The chain joins TRBV6-5 to TRBJ1-1; no firm D call. The germline V and J ends were trimmed by 8 bases and 3 bases, with 16 bases remaining between them. The V gene's germline CDR1 is MNHEY and CDR2 SVGAGI. This CDR3 has 14 amino acids. CDR3 sequence (DNA): TGTGCCAGCCTCTTTAGGGCGGAGGACACTGAAGCTTTCTTT. Its protein is CASLFRAEDTEAFF.

The chain joins TRBV7-3 to TRBJ1-1, with a weak D call TRBD1 (6 bases). CDR1 and CDR2 (germline): SGHTA, FQGTGA. The CDR3 covers 15 residues. V was trimmed by 5 bases and J by 4 bases, leaving 17 bases between them. CDR3 coding DNA: TGTGCCAGCAGCATCTCCGGGGGAGGGGGCACTGAAGCTTTCTTT. This translates into CASSISGGGGTEAFF.

The chain carries TRBV6-1 and TRBJ2-7; D is uncertain. Germline CDR1 reads MNHNS; CDR2 reads SASEGT. Trimming pared 2 bases from V and 7 bases from J, leaving 3 bases between. This CDR3 is built from 10 residues. CDR3 loop: CASSETEQYF. CDR3 DNA sequence: TGTGCCAGCAGTGAAACGGAGCAGTACTTC.

The V gene is TRBV6-2 or TRBV6-3, the J gene TRBJ1-5; D call uncertain. The CDR3 loop spans 15 amino acids. Germline V gene lookup returns CDR1 MNHEY and CDR2 SVGEGT. V was trimmed by 2 bases and J by 0 bases, leaving 8 bases between them. The CDR3 DNA follows: TGTGCCAGCAGTTACGTCAGCTATAGCAATCAGCCCCAGCATTTT. It is translated as CASSYVSYSNQPQHF.

This clone showed up just a few times. CDR3 DNA: TGTGCCAGCAGTGTGGGGCCGGGATGGAACACTGAAGCTTTCTTT. Encoded protein: CASSVGPGWNTEAFF. This chain joins TRBV27 and TRBJ1-1; possibly TRBD1 for D (5 bases). Trimming removed 5 bases from V and 1 base from J, with 14 bases in between. CDR1 is MNHEY and CDR2 is SMNVEV in the germline V gene (reference sequence). This CDR3 contains 15 residues.

The V call is TRBV18, the J call TRBJ2-2; 8 nucleotides agree with TRBD1. J lost 4 bases, V lost 3 bases, and 4 bases had no gene match. CDR1 and CDR2 from the germline V gene are KGHSH and LQKENI. CDR3 length: 15 residues. CDR3 sequence (DNA): TGTGCCAGCTCACCCCGACAGGGGCCCACCGGGGAGCTGTTTTTT. It is translated as CASSPRQGPTGELFF.

This chain joins TRBV6-5 and TRBJ2-7; 7 bases agree with TRBD2. Germline V gives CDR1 MNHEY, CDR2 SVGAGI. J gave up 4 bases and V 7 bases, and 13 bases lay outside the gene matches. The CDR3 contains 15 residues. Written as DNA, the CDR3 is TGTGCCAGCACCTCCTCGCCGGGGGGTCATTACGAGCAGTACTTC. This gives the protein CASTSSPGGHYEQYF.

The chain carries TRBV14 and TRBJ2-7; 7 bases align to TRBD2. The length of the CDR3 is 16 residues. Germline V lookup: CDR1 SGHDN, CDR2 FVKESK. V shed 2 bases, J shed 4 bases, and the junction held 11 bases outside the gene matches. The CDR3 region is CASSQHLAAKLYEQYF. In DNA form, the CDR3 reads TGTGCCAGCAGCCAACACCTAGCGGCGAAGCTTTACGAGCAGTACTTC.

This chain uses TRBV28 with TRBJ2-1; TRBD2 aligns across 10 bases. The CDR3 runs 18 residues. V lost 4 bases, J lost 4 bases, and 13 bases stayed unmatched. Germline V lookup: CDR1 MDHEN, CDR2 SYDVKM. The CDR3 reads CASSSRRLAGVGYNEQFF. The CDR3 nucleotides read TGTGCCAGCAGTTCACGCCGCCTAGCGGGAGTAGGGTACAATGAGCAGTTCTTC.

The chain has TRBV4-2 and TRBJ1-5, with TRBD1 matching over 8 bases. This CDR3 has 20 amino acids. The ends lost 0 bases at V and 2 bases at J; junction bases unmatched: 15. The germline V gene has CDR1 LGHNA and CDR2 YNFKEQ. Here the CDR3 reads CASSQDTQGRGLNGNQPQHF. The CDR3 DNA sequence: TGTGCCAGCAGCCAAGATACTCAAGGCAGGGGGCTTAATGGCAATCAGCCCCAGCATTTT.

The rearrangement uses TRBV4-1 and TRBJ1-1; D ambiguous. V lost 4 bases to trimming and J lost 4 bases, with 16 bases between them. Germline CDR1 is MGHRA and CDR2 is YSYEKL. This CDR3 spans 15 amino acids. The CDR3 reads CASSLLYRGLTEAFF. In nucleotides, the CDR3 is TGCGCCAGCAGCCTACTTTACCGAGGTCTCACTGAAGCTTTCTTT.

The genes are TRBV2 and TRBJ1-2, with TRBD1 matching over 9 bases. The CDR3 sequence is 15 residues long. The germline V gene has CDR1 SNHLY and CDR2 FYNNEI. V lost 6 bases, J lost 7 bases, and 12 bases stayed unmatched. CDR3: CASRVISGTGFGYTF. CDR3 nucleotides: TGTGCCAGCAGAGTGATCTCCGGGACAGGGTTTGGCTACACCTTC. Together with reference TRBV2 and TRBJ1-2, the CDR3 gives the full variable domain: EPEVTQTPSHQVTQMGQEVILRCVPISNHLYFYWYRQILGQKVEFLVSFYNNEISEKSEIFDDQFSVERPDGSNFTLKIRSTKLEDSAMYFCASRVISGTGFGYTFGSGTRLTVV.

The chain combines TRBV7-2 with TRBJ2-7, with TRBD2 matching over 13 bases. Germline values: CDR1 SGHTA, CDR2 FQGNSA. V dropped 5 bases and J dropped 4; count of bases not matched to a gene: 5. The CDR3 spans 15 residues. The CDR3 loop reads CASSRTSGSIYEQYF. The CDR3 DNA follows: TGTGCCAGCAGCCGGACTAGCGGGAGTATTTACGAGCAGTACTTC.